The 16 T cell receptor beta chains below were found in one sample sequenced in a study of glioma-infiltrating T cells (dated by TCRdb to the mid-2010s). Sequencing relied on an Illumina MiSeq. The iRepertoire nested amplicon-rescue multiplex PCR (arm-PCR) platform was used to amplify TCR alpha and beta CDR3 regions from RNA. TCRdb reprocessing: public reads trimmed at Q25 with fastp, clones called with MiXCR, in-frame beta chains kept. Rows are combined by CDR3 protein, so each entry shows the most common genes and DNA. The sample table holds 100,000 to 150,000 distinct CDR3 sequences, of which more than 20% were seen once. The ten largest clones add up to roughly a quarter of the sample. Sequencing input: glioma tissue, nonneoplastic brain tissue, or PBMCs (not recorded which). The receptors originated from a human donor with low-grade glioma or glioblastoma, undergoing nonglioma brain surgery, or in good health (not recorded which).

This clonotype has at least ten counts. V and J are TRBV28 and TRBJ1-2; unclear D gene. The CDR3 spans 12 residues. V was pared by 5 bases and J by 7 bases, with 11 bases between. CDR1 is MDHEN, CDR2 SYDVKM, per germline. The CDR3 nucleotides are TGTGCCAGCAGTCCCTTCGGATTTGGCTACACCTTC. This encodes CASSPFGFGYTF.

Only a few counts were recorded for this clonotype. The CDR3 DNA reads TGCAGTGCTAGAAGACTTAGCGGCCAAGAGACCCAGTACTTC. This codes for CSARRLSGQETQYF. This rearrangement joins TRBV20-1 to TRBJ2-5, with a tentative D call TRBD2 (6 bases). V was trimmed by 2 bases and J by 1 base, leaving 11 bases between them. Germline CDR1 DFQATT, CDR2 SNEGSKA (reference sequence). This CDR3 comprises 14 residues.

This clonotype was observed a few times. CDR3: CASSQETLAGNEQFF. The CDR3 DNA is TGTGCCAGCAGCCAAGAGACTCTAGCAGGGAATGAGCAGTTCTTC. The gene calls are TRBV3-1 and TRBJ2-1; D tentatively reads TRBD1 or TRBD2 (5 bases each). The germline V gene encodes CDR1 LGHDT and CDR2 YNNKEL (reference sequence). CDR3 length equals 15 residues. The V end lost 0 bases, the J end lost 7 bases, and 13 bases lay between the germline ends.

Ten or more counts support this clonotype. This sequence joins TRBV6-2 or TRBV6-3 and TRBJ2-7; the D gene is possibly TRBD2 (6 bases). The CDR3 totals 13 residues. Trimming took off 5 bases at V and 4 bases at J, with 12 bases between the two ends. Germline assignment: CDR1 MNHEY and CDR2 SVGEGT. CDR3 in amino acids: CASSPNLAYEQYV. The CDR3 coding sequence is TGTGCCAGCAGTCCCAATCTAGCGTACGAGCAGTACGTC.

V and J are TRBV2 and TRBJ1-3; no definite D call. Trimming left V 0 bases short and J 4 bases short, with 10 bases between. Germline V gene lookup returns CDR1 SNHLY and CDR2 FYNNEI. The CDR3 is made up of 15 amino acids. CDR3 in amino acids: CASSEAPVAGNTIYF. CDR3 nucleotides: TGTGCCAGCAGTGAAGCGCCCGTAGCCGGAAACACCATATATTTT.

As concerns this clonotype: Mismatch with germline at one junction end may stem from a read error. This chain's CDR3 is CSVRAQGWNTEAFF. Here the CDR3 DNA reads TGCAGTGTTAGAGCACAGGGTTGGAACACTGAAGCTTTCTTT. V usage is TRBV20-1 and J usage is TRBJ1-1; possibly TRBD1 for D (6 bases). CDR3 length equals 14 residues. From germline, CDR1 is DFQATT and CDR2 SNEGSKA (reference sequence).

This clonotype has just a few counts. The chain employs TRBV10-3 and TRBJ2-3, with TRBD2 as a possible D gene (5 bases). The CDR3 has 14 amino acids. The V and J ends lost 6 bases and 6 bases respectively, with 16 bases between them. Germline CDR1 is ENHRY and CDR2 is SYGVKD. The CDR3 DNA reads TGTGCCATCAGCGTGGGCCTAGCCGGGGATACGCAGTATTTT. Its protein product is CAISVGLAGDTQYF.

This clonotype was detected many times. The chain combines TRBV20-1 with TRBJ2-1; TRBD1 agrees at 9 bases. The ends lost 1 base at V and 8 bases at J; junction bases unmatched: 6. The CDR3 sequence is 14 residues long. Germline CDR1 and CDR2: DFQATT and SNEGSKA (reference sequence). The DNA for the CDR3 is TGCAGTGCTAGAGCAACAGGGGGCAGGGATGAGCAGTTCTTC. This encodes CSARATGGRDEQFF.

In its sample, this clonotype was seen a few times. The V call is TRBV6-6, the J call TRBJ1-5; D is unresolved. The V end was cut by 10 bases, the J end by 7 bases, with 14 bases between. The CDR3 is 12 amino acids. Germline V gives CDR1 MNHNY, CDR2 SVGAGI (reference sequence). CDR3 protein: CAISTGSQPQHF. The CDR3, as DNA: TGTGCCATCTCCACGGGCTCCCAGCCCCAGCATTTT.

This clonotype was observed many times. The junction does not match germline at one end; this may be a read error. The chain has TRBV7-2 and TRBJ2-1; D gene unclear. Per the germline V gene, CDR1 is SGHTA and CDR2 is FQGNSA. The CDR3 is 14 amino acids. CDR3 DNA: TGTGCCAGCAGCCCAGACGCGCCCTACAATGAGCGGTTCTTC. This translates into CASSPDAPYNERFF.

This clonotype was observed at least ten times. The chain recombines TRBV6-1 with TRBJ1-1; TRBD1 agrees at 8 bases. The CDR3 consists of 15 residues. The junction had 9 bases not matched to a gene; V was cut back by 5 bases and J by 4 bases. Germline CDR1 reads MNHNS; CDR2 reads SASEGT. CDR3 sequence reads: CASSKTAGTGTEAFF. The CDR3 coding sequence is TGTGCCAGCAGTAAAACGGCCGGGACAGGCACTGAAGCTTTCTTT.

V usage is TRBV12-3 or TRBV12-4 and J usage is TRBJ2-3; tentatively, D is TRBD2 (6 bases). Trimming took 3 bases from V and 5 from J, leaving 9 bases between them. The CDR3 consists of 13 residues. The CDR3 reads CASSFSGEDTQYF. The CDR3 bases are TGTGCCAGCAGTTTTTCGGGGGAAGATACGCAGTATTTT.

This clonotype was picked up many times. This chain joins TRBV28 and TRBJ2-7; TRBD1 agrees at 8 bases. V was clipped by 6 bases and J by 5 bases; unmatched bases: 15. Germline-derived CDR1 and CDR2 are MDHEN and SYDVKM. The CDR3 runs to 16 residues. The CDR3 here is CASRSSLDRAWNEQYV. DNA for the CDR3: TGTGCCAGCAGGTCTTCCTTGGACAGGGCGTGGAACGAGCAGTACGTC.

This clonotype showed up just a few times. The chain carries TRBV3-1 and TRBJ2-7, with D unclear. The CDR3 length is 15 residues. The V gene lost 1 base and the J gene lost 2 bases, with 12 bases spanning the gap. Looked up from germline, CDR1 is LGHDT and CDR2 is YNNKEL (reference sequence). CDR3 residues: CASSQGYTATYEQYV. The CDR3 nucleotides read TGTGCCAGCAGCCAAGGTTACACGGCAACCTACGAGCAGTACGTC.

The chain is built from TRBV7-9 and TRBJ2-6; weak D call: TRBD1 (6 bases). CDR1 and CDR2 from the germline V gene are SEHNR and FQNEAQ (reference sequence). The length of the CDR3 is 14 residues. The V end lost 8 bases, the J end lost 3 bases, and 11 bases lay between the germline ends. The CDR3 loop reads CASGGPVGANVLTF. The CDR3 coding sequence is TGTGCCAGCGGGGGCCCGGTTGGGGCCAACGTCCTGACTTTC.

The chain is built from TRBV4-1 and TRBJ1-1; 7 positions match TRBD1. This CDR3 has 16 amino acids. J lost 1 base, V lost 5 bases, and 10 bases had no gene match. From germline, CDR1 is MGHRA and CDR2 YSYEKL. CDR3 in DNA: TGCGCCAGCAGCAGCCGGGACAGACTACAGAACACTGAAGCTTTCTTT. It specifies CASSSRDRLQNTEAFF.